Below, one T cell receptor beta chain is given with its context. There is no known antigen for this receptor. Base qualities are not recorded, but no much larger clone differs from it by a single base. This record belongs to a study of T-cell memory formation after mild COVID-19 (TCRdb year 2021). For context, the study as a whole: TCR sequence clusters from the two donors were found to be largely donor specific. Two young, previously healthy adult volunteers made up the cohort, one male and one female. Longitudinal TCRalpha and TCRbeta repertoire sequencing tracked T-cell clones expanding and contracting after mild COVID-19 in two donors. Overall results and qualifications from the work: From day 15 to 85, contracting clones showed balanced CD4/CD8 phenotypes, whereas a second wave of clones that expanded from day 15 to 37 leaned towards CD4+. Only a couple of mild cases were covered in the study, and larger cohorts including severe cases with pre-infection samples were considered necessary. SARS-CoV-2 specificity was not confirmed for the second-wave clones peaking on day 37. Contracting CD4+ clones were found mainly in CM and EM memory subsets, while CD8+ clones were enriched in EMRA. Some responding clones were detected in pre-infection memory, which suggested that pre-existing cross-reactive memory T cells had joined the SARS-CoV-2 response.

Sequenced using an Illumina NovaSeq 6000. cDNA libraries for TCRalpha and TCRbeta were prepared by 5'RACE using constant-segment primers, with sample barcodes and unique molecular identifiers added. RNA was extracted from every sample with Trizol reagent. Libraries were amplified in two PCR steps, with a second sample barcode and Illumina TruSeq adapters added in the second step. The libraries were sequenced on an Illumina NovaSeq using 2 x 150 bp paired-end reads. For the original study's pipeline: Demultiplexing of reads and collapsing into UMI-guided consensus sequences were performed with migec v1.2.7. Using mixcr v2.1.11, UMI consensuses were aligned to TRA and TRB V and J templates and then assembled into clonotypes. A clonotype was counted as expanded or contracted only when both edgeR and NoisET called the clonotype significant, with the noise models trained on biological replicates. edgeR calls used a false discovery rate-adjusted p below 0.01 and a log2 fold-change threshold of 1. As an exploratory analysis of dynamics, PCA with hierarchical clustering was applied to max-normalized trajectories of the 1000 most abundant clonotypes. Separately sequenced CD4+ and CD8+ repertoires were used to assign a CD4 or CD8 phenotype to each responding clone. Using fastp at Q25 and MiXCR, TCRdb reprocessed the public reads and kept productive beta chains. Each entry merges the rows of one CDR3 protein and shows their most common DNA and genes. The V and J calls come from TCRdb's annotation, not from the publication. A total of around 370,000 distinct CDR3 sequences appear in this sample, about 21% of them only once. Under 15% of the sample is in the top ten clones.

CDR1 is given as SGHDN and CDR2 as FVKESK, both from the germline V gene. The CDR3 has 16 amino acids, counting the end cysteine and phenylalanine. Just CDR3 DNA is preserved here, 48 bases in frame from base 1. Deletion took 0 bases off V and 6 bases off J, with a span of 18 bases between the germline ends. Ficoll-Paque density gradient centrifugation was used to isolate PBMCs. The sample consisted of PBMCs or a T cell subset sorted from them (not recorded which). The rearrangement joined TRBV14 to TRBJ2-7; matching of 6 bases hints at TRBD1 as the D gene. This receptor was taken from an adult woman who had mild COVID-19 (a few samples of this study predate the infection). The sample titles of this study are shuffled in the database, so cell type and time point are left out; the donor was told from shared clones. The sequenced DNA: TGTGCCAGCAGCCAAGAAGGGGGACCGAGGGTCGCCGAGCAGTACTTC. Translation gives CASSQEGGPRVAEQYF.